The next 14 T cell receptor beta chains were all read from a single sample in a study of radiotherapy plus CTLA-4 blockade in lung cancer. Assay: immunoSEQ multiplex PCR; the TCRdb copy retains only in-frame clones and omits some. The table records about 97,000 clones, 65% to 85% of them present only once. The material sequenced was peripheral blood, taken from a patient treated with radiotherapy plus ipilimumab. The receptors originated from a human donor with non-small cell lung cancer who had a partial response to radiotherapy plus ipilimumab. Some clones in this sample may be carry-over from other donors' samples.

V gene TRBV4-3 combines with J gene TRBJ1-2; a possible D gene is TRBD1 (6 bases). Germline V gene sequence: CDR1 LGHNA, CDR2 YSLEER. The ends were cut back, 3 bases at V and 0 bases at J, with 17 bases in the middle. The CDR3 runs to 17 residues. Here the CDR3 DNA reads TGCGCCAGCAGCCAGACATTGGGAGCAGGGGCTAACTATGGCTACACCTTC. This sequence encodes CASSQTLGAGANYGYTF.

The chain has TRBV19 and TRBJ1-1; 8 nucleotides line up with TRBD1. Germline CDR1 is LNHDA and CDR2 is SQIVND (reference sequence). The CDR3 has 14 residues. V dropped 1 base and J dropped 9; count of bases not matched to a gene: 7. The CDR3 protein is CASSIGGQVEKAFF. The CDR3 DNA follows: TGTGCCAGTAGTATAGGGGGACAGGTCGAGAAAGCTTTCTTT.

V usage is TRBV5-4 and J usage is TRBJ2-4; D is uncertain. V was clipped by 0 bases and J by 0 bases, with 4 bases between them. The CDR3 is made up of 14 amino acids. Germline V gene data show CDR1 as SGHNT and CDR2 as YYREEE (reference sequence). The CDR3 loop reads CASSLGGAKNIQYF. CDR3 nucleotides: TGTGCCAGCAGCTTGGGAGGAGCCAAAAACATTCAGTACTTC.

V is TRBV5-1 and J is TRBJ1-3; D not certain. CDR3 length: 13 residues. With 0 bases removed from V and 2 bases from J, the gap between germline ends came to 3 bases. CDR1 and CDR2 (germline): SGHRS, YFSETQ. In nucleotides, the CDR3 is TGCGCCAGCAGCTTGGGGCCTGGAAACACCATATATTTT. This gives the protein CASSLGPGNTIYF.

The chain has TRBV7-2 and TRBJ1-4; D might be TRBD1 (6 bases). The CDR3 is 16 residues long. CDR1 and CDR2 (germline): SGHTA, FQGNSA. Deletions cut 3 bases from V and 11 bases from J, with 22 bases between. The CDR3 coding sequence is TGTGCCAGCAGCTTGGGGGCTGGTCTTAGGGCCGGGAAACTGTTTTTT. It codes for CASSLGAGLRAGKLFF.

As DNA, the CDR3 is TGTGCCACCAGCAGGGACCGGGACAGGGGTTACGAGCAGTACTTC. Translated: CATSRDRDRGYEQYF. This chain uses TRBV15 with TRBJ2-7; 10 bases fit TRBD1. V was clipped by 3 bases and J by 4 bases; unmatched bases: 6. Germline CDR1 reads LNHNV; CDR2 reads YYDKDF (reference sequence). There are 15 residues in the CDR3.

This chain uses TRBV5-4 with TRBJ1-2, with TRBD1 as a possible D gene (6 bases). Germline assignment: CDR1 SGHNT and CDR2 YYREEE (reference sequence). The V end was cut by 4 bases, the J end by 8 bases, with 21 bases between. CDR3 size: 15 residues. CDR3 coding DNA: TGTGCCAGCAGCCCCGGGACACCCGGCGTTGAGGGCTACACCTTC. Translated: CASSPGTPGVEGYTF.

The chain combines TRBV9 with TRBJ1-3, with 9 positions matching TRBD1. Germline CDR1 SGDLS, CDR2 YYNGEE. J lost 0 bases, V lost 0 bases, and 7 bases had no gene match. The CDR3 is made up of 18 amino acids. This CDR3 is CASSVATGDRDSGNTIYF. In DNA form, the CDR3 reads TGTGCCAGCAGCGTAGCTACGGGGGACAGGGACTCTGGAAACACCATATATTTT.

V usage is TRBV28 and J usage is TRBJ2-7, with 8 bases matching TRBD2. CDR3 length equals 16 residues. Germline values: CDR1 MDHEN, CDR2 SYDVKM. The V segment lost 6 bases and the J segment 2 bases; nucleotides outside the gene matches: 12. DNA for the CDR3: TGTGCCAGCAGCTTGGGTAGGACTAGCCTAACCTACGAGCAGTACTTC. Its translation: CASSLGRTSLTYEQYF.

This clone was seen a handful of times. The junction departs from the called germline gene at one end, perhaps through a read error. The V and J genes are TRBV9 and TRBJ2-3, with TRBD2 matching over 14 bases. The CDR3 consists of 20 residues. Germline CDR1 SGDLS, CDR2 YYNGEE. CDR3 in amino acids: CASTVGPPWTSGRLLDTQYF. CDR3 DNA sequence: TGTGCCAGCACCGTAGGCCCACCCTGGACTAGCGGGAGGTTACTAGATACGCAGTATTTT.

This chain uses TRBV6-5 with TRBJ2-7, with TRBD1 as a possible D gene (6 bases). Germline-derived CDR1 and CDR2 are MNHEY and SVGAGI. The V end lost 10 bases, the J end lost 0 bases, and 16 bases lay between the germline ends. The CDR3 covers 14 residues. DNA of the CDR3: TGTGCCACCCAGAGAGGGGGTCGCTCCTACGAGCAGTACTTC. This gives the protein CATQRGGRSYEQYF.

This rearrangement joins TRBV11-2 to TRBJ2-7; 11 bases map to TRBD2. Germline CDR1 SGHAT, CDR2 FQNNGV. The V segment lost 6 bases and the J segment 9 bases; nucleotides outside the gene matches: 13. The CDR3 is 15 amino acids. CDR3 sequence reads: CASRPTSGRVKGQYF. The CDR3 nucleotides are TGTGCCAGCAGGCCTACTAGCGGGAGAGTAAAGGGGCAGTACTTC.

Here the CDR3 reads CASSLGDRGPSGKLFF. The DNA for the CDR3 is TGTGCCAGCAGCTTGGGGGACAGGGGACCTTCAGGAAAACTGTTTTTT. The chain couples TRBV5-5 to TRBJ1-4; 10 nucleotides line up with TRBD1. Looked up from germline, CDR1 is SGHKS and CDR2 is YYEKEE (reference sequence). The CDR3 contains 16 residues. V lost 0 bases to trimming and J lost 10 bases; unmatched junction nucleotides: 9.

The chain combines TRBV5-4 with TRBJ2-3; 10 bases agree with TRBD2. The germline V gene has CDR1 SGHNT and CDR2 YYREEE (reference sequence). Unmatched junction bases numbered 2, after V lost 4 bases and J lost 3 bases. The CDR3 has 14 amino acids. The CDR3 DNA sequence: TGTGCCAGCAGCCCGACTAGCGGGACAGATACGCAGTATTTT. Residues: CASSPTSGTDTQYF.